The 5 T cell receptor beta chains reported below all come from one sample, sequenced in a study of shared clonotypes between healthy human individuals. Using immunoSEQ multiplex PCR, the repertoire was profiled, and TCRdb retains in-frame clones only, with some absent. There are about 2.4 million clones in the sample; approximately 93% occur only once, and approximately 0.37% lies in the top ten. Sequencing input: naive CD4+ T cells from PBMCs. As to subset: CD45RA+ positively selected. These receptor sequences come from a man between 18 and 29 years old in good health. Some clones in this sample may be carry-over from other donors' samples.

About this clone itself: The same CDR3 arises from other DNA sequences in this sample as well. The genes are TRBV7-3 and TRBJ2-5, with 13 positions matching TRBD2. CDR1 is SGHTA, CDR2 FQGTGA, per germline. Trimming cost V 5 bases and J 5 bases; bases outside gene matches: 2. CDR3 length equals 14 residues. The CDR3 DNA sequence: TGTGCCAGCAGCACTAGCGGGAGGGGGGAGACCCAGTACTTC. Translating it yields CASSTSGRGETQYF.

The genes are TRBV6-5 and TRBJ2-7; 12 bases are a match to TRBD2. Germline CDR1 MNHEY, CDR2 SVGAGI. This CDR3 is built from 15 residues. Trimming took 6 bases from V and 2 from J; bases not matched to a gene: 5. Written as DNA, the CDR3 is TGTGCCAGCAGAACCGGACTAGCGGGAACCTACGAGCAGTACTTC. Translating it yields CASRTGLAGTYEQYF.

The rearrangement joins TRBV28 to TRBJ1-3; tentatively, D is TRBD1 (6 bases). Between the trimmed V and J ends, which lost 4 bases and 7 bases, there was a span of 20 bases. Germline V CDR1 and CDR2: MDHEN, SYDVKM. The CDR3 runs 16 residues. The CDR3 reads CASSSPQAGAWNTIYF. For the CDR3, the DNA is TGTGCCAGCAGTTCCCCACAGGCAGGGGCATGGAACACCATATATTTT.

The chain couples TRBV6-6 to TRBJ1-1; no definite D call. The CDR3 is made up of 14 amino acids. Per the germline V gene, CDR1 is MNHNY and CDR2 is SVGAGI (reference sequence). V was clipped by 4 bases and J by 4 bases, with 13 bases between them. The CDR3 loop is CASSLFNTGTEAFF. The CDR3 DNA sequence: TGTGCCAGCAGTTTATTTAACACGGGCACTGAAGCTTTCTTT.

J is TRBJ2-3 and V is TRBV30; 12 bases are shared with TRBD2. Germline CDR1 GTSNPN, CDR2 SVGIG (reference sequence). The V and J ends lost 2 bases and 0 bases, in that order; junction bases with no gene match: 9. The CDR3 covers 18 residues. DNA for the CDR3: TGTGCCTGGAGTCGGACTAGCGGGATGGGCTCTAGCACAGATACGCAGTATTTT. Amino acids: CAWSRTSGMGSSTDTQYF. Combining the CDR3 with reference TRBV30 and TRBJ2-3 gives the whole variable domain SQTIHQWPATLVQPVGSPLSLECTVEGTSNPNLYWYRQAAGRGLQLLFYSVGIGQISSEVPQNLSASRPQDRQFILSSKKLLLSDSGFYLCAWSRTSGMGSSTDTQYFGPGTRLTVL.